The 24 T cell receptor beta chains below all came from one sample that was sequenced in a study of T cell responses to AZD1222 COVID-19 vaccine. Some clones are missing from TCRdb's copy, which holds only in-frame ones; the method was immunoSEQ multiplex PCR. The sample lists roughly 120,000 clones, 92% occurring once. The starting material was peripheral blood, obtained on day 0 of AZD1222 vaccination. These receptor sequences come from an adult in good health.

The chain is built from TRBV3-1 (or the pseudogene TRBV3-2) and TRBJ1-2, with 12 bases fitting TRBD1. V dropped 2 bases and J dropped 8; count of bases not matched to a gene: 9. CDR1 and CDR2 from the germline V gene are LGHDT and YNNKEL (reference sequence). This CDR3 is built from 16 residues. This chain's CDR3 is CASSQLRGQGARGYTF. The CDR3 DNA reads as TGTGCCAGCAGCCAATTGAGGGGACAGGGGGCTCGAGGCTACACCTTC.

The CDR3 protein is CASSFGGYKTEAFF. In DNA form, the CDR3 reads TGCGCCAGCAGCTTTGGAGGCTATAAGACTGAAGCTTTCTTT. V is TRBV5-1 and J is TRBJ1-1; no firm D call. V gave up 2 bases and J gave up 5 bases, with 13 bases separating them. The CDR3 sequence is 14 residues long. In germline, CDR1 is SGHRS, CDR2 YFSETQ.

The CDR3 here is CASHRWGNEQFF. Here the CDR3 DNA reads TGTGCCAGCCACAGGTGGGGGAATGAGCAGTTCTTC. The V call is TRBV2, the J call TRBJ2-1, with D possibly being TRBD1 or TRBD2 (5 bases each). The ends were cut back, 8 bases at V and 7 bases at J, with 12 bases in the middle. Germline assignment: CDR1 SNHLY and CDR2 FYNNEI. This CDR3 is built from 12 residues.

The chain employs TRBV5-1 and TRBJ2-7, with 10 positions matching TRBD1. CDR1 and CDR2 from the germline V gene are SGHRS and YFSETQ. The J segment lost 3 bases and the V segment lost 4 bases, leaving 7 bases of the junction unmatched. This CDR3 has 15 amino acids. CDR3 protein: CASSIDRDRGYEQYF. As DNA, the CDR3 is TGCGCCAGCAGCATAGACCGGGACAGGGGCTACGAGCAGTACTTC.

V gene TRBV4-1 combines with J gene TRBJ2-7; 8 bases map to TRBD1. This CDR3 spans 13 amino acids. Germline loops: CDR1 MGHRA, CDR2 YSYEKL. Germline trimming cut 4 bases from V and 5 bases from J; bases unmatched to any gene: 4. The CDR3 DNA follows: TGCGCCAGCAGCCCGGACAGGGACCACGAGCAGTACTTC. Translation: CASSPDRDHEQYF.

The chain has TRBV6-5 and TRBJ2-1; TRBD1 aligns across 8 bases. CDR1 is MNHEY and CDR2 is SVGAGI in the germline V gene. Unmatched junction bases numbered 10, after V lost 6 bases and J lost 12 bases. CDR3 length equals 13 residues. The chain's CDR3 is CASRPGSRGPQFF. The CDR3, as DNA: TGTGCCAGCAGGCCCGGGTCCAGGGGGCCGCAGTTCTTC.

V gene TRBV5-6 combines with J gene TRBJ1-2, with a weak D call TRBD1 (5 bases). The V gene's germline CDR1 is SGHDT and CDR2 YYEEEE. V dropped 2 bases and J dropped 3 bases, with 17 bases sitting between them. CDR3 length: 16 residues. The CDR3 sequence is CASSLFASQGDYGYTF. CDR3 coding DNA: TGTGCCAGCAGCTTATTCGCCTCCCAAGGGGACTATGGCTACACCTTC.

The rearrangement links TRBV11-3 to TRBJ1-2; 12 bases fit TRBD1. V lost 3 bases and J lost 3; bases outside the gene matches: 5. CDR1 and CDR2 (germline): SGHNT, YENEEA. The CDR3 contains 16 residues. CDR3 in DNA: TGTGCCAGCAGCTTGGGACAGGGGGCTGGAGACTATGGCTACACCTTC. Translation: CASSLGQGAGDYGYTF.

J is TRBJ1-3 and V is TRBV28; D not certain. This CDR3 is 13 amino acids long. Trimming left V 3 bases short and J 0 bases short, with 3 bases between. Germline lookup yields CDR1 MDHEN and CDR2 SYDVKM. DNA for the CDR3: TGTGCCAGCAGTTTGTCCTCTGGAAACACCATATATTTT. It yields the protein CASSLSSGNTIYF.

CDR3 nucleotide sequence: TGTGCCAGCAGCCGGATAAAAACGGACAGGCGCCCTGAAGCTTTCTTT. It is translated as CASSRIKTDRRPEAFF. The J gene is TRBJ1-1, the V gene TRBV11-2, with 7 bases lining up with TRBD1. J was trimmed by 6 bases and V by 5 bases; bases with no gene match: 15. The germline V gene has CDR1 SGHAT and CDR2 FQNNGV. The CDR3 is made up of 16 amino acids.

A single count supports this clone. The V call is TRBV20-1, the J call TRBJ1-3; no firm D call. CDR3 length: 10 residues. The V gene lost 5 bases and the J gene lost 8 bases, with 7 bases spanning the gap. Germline CDR1 and CDR2: DFQATT and SNEGSKA (reference sequence). Here the CDR3 reads CSAFKDTIYF. Here the CDR3 DNA reads TGCAGTGCTTTCAAGGACACCATATATTTT.

The gene calls are TRBV7-9 and TRBJ1-5, with D possibly being TRBD1 (6 bases). Looked up from germline, CDR1 is SEHNR and CDR2 is FQNEAQ (reference sequence). V was shortened by 5 bases and J by 1 base, with 12 bases between the two germline ends. There are 15 residues in the CDR3. The CDR3 DNA reads TGTGCCAGCAGCCCGAGGGGGGGGAGCAATCAGCCCCAGCATTTT. Its protein product is CASSPRGGSNQPQHF.

The rearrangement uses TRBV24-1 and TRBJ1-2; the D gene is possibly TRBD1 (5 bases). V dropped 9 bases and J dropped 0 bases, with 16 bases sitting between them. This CDR3 contains 15 residues. Germline CDR1 reads KGHDR; CDR2 reads SFDVKD. The CDR3 here is CATGWASGANYGYTF. The CDR3 DNA reads as TGTGCCACCGGGTGGGCCTCGGGGGCTAACTATGGCTACACCTTC.

The gene calls are TRBV6-1 and TRBJ2-2, with D possibly matching TRBD1 (5 bases). Germline V gene lookup returns CDR1 MNHNS and CDR2 SASEGT. There are 16 residues in the CDR3. V shed 2 bases and J shed 2 bases, with 12 bases lying between them. The CDR3 DNA follows: TGTGCCAGCAGTGAACAGGACACACTTAACACCGGGGAGCTGTTTTTT. As protein: CASSEQDTLNTGELFF.

The gene calls are TRBV11-2 and TRBJ2-7, with 9 bases aligning to TRBD1. V shed 1 base, J shed 3 bases, and the junction held 13 bases outside the gene matches. The CDR3 is 18 residues long. Germline-derived CDR1 and CDR2 are SGHAT and FQNNGV. The CDR3, as DNA: TGTGCCAGCAGCTTAGTAGGATCATTCGGGACAGGGTACTACGAGCAGTACTTC. This sequence encodes CASSLVGSFGTGYYEQYF.

J is TRBJ2-1 and V is TRBV11-3; 8 nucleotides match TRBD2. This CDR3 is 15 amino acids long. V lost 3 bases and J lost 9; bases outside the gene matches: 10. The V gene's germline CDR1 is SGHNT and CDR2 YENEEA. The CDR3 loop is CASSFTAGELGEQFF. The DNA for the CDR3 is TGTGCCAGCAGCTTTACAGCGGGGGAATTGGGTGAGCAGTTCTTC.

The rearrangement joins TRBV11-2 to TRBJ2-7, with 8 bases fitting TRBD1. From germline, CDR1 is SGHAT and CDR2 FQNNGV. Trimming at V came to 5 bases and at J to 2 bases, leaving 8 bases not matched to a gene. This CDR3 region has 15 residues. DNA for the CDR3: TGTGCCAGCAGCCCTCCCGGGGGACAGGCCTACGAGCAGTACTTC. Residues: CASSPPGGQAYEQYF.

The chain is built from TRBV3-1 (or the pseudogene TRBV3-2) and TRBJ1-2; D is ambiguous. CDR1 is LGHDT and CDR2 is YNNKEL in the germline V gene (reference sequence). The CDR3 has 14 amino acids. V was shortened by 0 bases and J by 0 bases, with 5 bases between the two germline ends. The CDR3 coding sequence is TGTGCCAGCAGCCAAGATGGATCTAACTATGGCTACACCTTC. Protein product: CASSQDGSNYGYTF.

This chain joins TRBV7-9 and TRBJ2-3; 8 bases agree with TRBD2. The CDR3 is 16 amino acids. Germline values: CDR1 SEHNR, CDR2 FQNEAQ (reference sequence). V was pared by 7 bases and J by 3 bases, with 12 bases of the junction left unmatched. The CDR3, as DNA: TGTGCCAGCACCCCCCCAGCGGGGGTGGGAACAGATACGCAGTATTTT. It yields the protein CASTPPAGVGTDTQYF. Using reference TRBV7-9 and TRBJ2-3 for the parts outside the CDR3, the full variable domain is DTGVSQNPRHKITKRGQNVTFRCDPISEHNRLYWYRQTLGQGPEFLTYFQNEAQLEKSRLLSDRFSAERPKGSFSTLEIQRTEQGDSAMYLCASTPPAGVGTDTQYFGPGTRLTVL.

The chain employs TRBV20-1 and TRBJ1-4; the D is unclear. Germline lookup yields CDR1 DFQATT and CDR2 SNEGSKA (reference sequence). Trimming stripped 5 bases from V and 5 bases from J, with 3 bases between. The CDR3 covers 10 residues. Here the CDR3 reads CSAQNEKLFF. CDR3 in DNA: TGCAGTGCTCAGAATGAAAAACTGTTTTTT.

The CDR3 DNA follows: TGCGCCAGCAGCCAGCAATCCAATGAGCAGTTCTTC. It is translated as CASSQQSNEQFF. The genes are TRBV5-1 and TRBJ2-1; D gene ambiguous. From germline, CDR1 is SGHRS and CDR2 YFSETQ. Trimming cost V 4 bases and J 6 bases, with 8 bases left between them. This CDR3 is 12 amino acids long.

This clone was seen more than once but under ten times. The chain links TRBV5-1 to TRBJ2-7, with D maybe TRBD2 (5 bases). CDR1 is SGHRS and CDR2 is YFSETQ in the germline V gene. The V and J ends lost 0 bases and 7 bases respectively, with 8 bases between them. CDR3 size: 12 residues. The CDR3 here is CASSLDSGEQYF. CDR3 nucleotides: TGCGCCAGCAGCTTGGACTCGGGAGAGCAGTACTTC.

The rearrangement links TRBV5-1 to TRBJ2-7, with 9 bases identical to TRBD1. Germline CDR1 and CDR2: SGHRS and YFSETQ. The CDR3 loop spans 15 amino acids. The trim removed 4 bases at V and 4 bases at J, leaving 9 bases unmatched. The DNA of the CDR3 is TGCGCCAGCAGCATCGACAAGGACAGGGGTTACGAGCAGTACTTC. This codes for CASSIDKDRGYEQYF.

This clone was counted a single time. The rearrangement joins TRBV5-1 to TRBJ2-7, with TRBD1 identical over 8 bases. V was clipped by 10 bases and J by 4 bases; unmatched bases: 10. CDR3 length equals 13 residues. CDR1 and CDR2 (germline): SGHRS, YFSETQ. The CDR3 DNA reads as TGCGCCTCAGCAGGGGGCGGTGAATACGAGCAGTACTTC. This encodes CASAGGGEYEQYF.